This T cell receptor (beta chain) was identified during a study of blood T cell repertoires in COVID-19. Across the whole study: Specimens from acute and convalescent COVID-19 originated in the United States, Italy and Spain.

Trimming took 4 bases from V and 8 from J, leaving 13 bases between them. From germline, CDR1 is SGHRS and CDR2 YFSETQ. This CDR3 comprises 14 residues. Original processing methods: Reference gene primer amplification in the assay estimated nucleated cell counts. The table came from immunoSEQ multiplex PCR; TCRdb's copy has only in-frame clones and leaves some out. D and trimming were read from the DNA, whereas the V and J calls and clone size are those reported in that table. This repertoire shows 250,000 or so clones, about three quarters found once; its top ten account for approximately 3.2%. The table lists this clone with a count of one.

The rearrangement joins TRBV5-1 to TRBJ1-6, with a tentative D call TRBD1 (6 bases). The sample comprised peripheral blood. This sequence was found in a woman older than 75 with acute or convalescent COVID-19. This chain's CDR3 is CASSPGQSHSPLHF. In DNA, the CDR3 is TGCGCCAGCAGCCCCGGACAGAGTCATTCACCCCTCCACTTT.